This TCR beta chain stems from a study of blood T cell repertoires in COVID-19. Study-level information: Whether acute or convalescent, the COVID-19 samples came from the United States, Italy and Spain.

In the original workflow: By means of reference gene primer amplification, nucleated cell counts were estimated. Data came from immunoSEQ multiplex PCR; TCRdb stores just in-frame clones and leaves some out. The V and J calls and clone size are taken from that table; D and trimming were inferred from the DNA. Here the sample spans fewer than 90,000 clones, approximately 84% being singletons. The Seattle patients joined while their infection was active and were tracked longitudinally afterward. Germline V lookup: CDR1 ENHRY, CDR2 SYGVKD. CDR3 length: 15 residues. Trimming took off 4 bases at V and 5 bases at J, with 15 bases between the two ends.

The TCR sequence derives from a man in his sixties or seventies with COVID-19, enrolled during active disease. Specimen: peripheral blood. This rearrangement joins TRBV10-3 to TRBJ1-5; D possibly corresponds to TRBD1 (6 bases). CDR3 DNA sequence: TGTGCCATCAGTGCTGGACAGCGGAATGATCAGCCCCAGCATTTT. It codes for CAISAGQRNDQPQHF.